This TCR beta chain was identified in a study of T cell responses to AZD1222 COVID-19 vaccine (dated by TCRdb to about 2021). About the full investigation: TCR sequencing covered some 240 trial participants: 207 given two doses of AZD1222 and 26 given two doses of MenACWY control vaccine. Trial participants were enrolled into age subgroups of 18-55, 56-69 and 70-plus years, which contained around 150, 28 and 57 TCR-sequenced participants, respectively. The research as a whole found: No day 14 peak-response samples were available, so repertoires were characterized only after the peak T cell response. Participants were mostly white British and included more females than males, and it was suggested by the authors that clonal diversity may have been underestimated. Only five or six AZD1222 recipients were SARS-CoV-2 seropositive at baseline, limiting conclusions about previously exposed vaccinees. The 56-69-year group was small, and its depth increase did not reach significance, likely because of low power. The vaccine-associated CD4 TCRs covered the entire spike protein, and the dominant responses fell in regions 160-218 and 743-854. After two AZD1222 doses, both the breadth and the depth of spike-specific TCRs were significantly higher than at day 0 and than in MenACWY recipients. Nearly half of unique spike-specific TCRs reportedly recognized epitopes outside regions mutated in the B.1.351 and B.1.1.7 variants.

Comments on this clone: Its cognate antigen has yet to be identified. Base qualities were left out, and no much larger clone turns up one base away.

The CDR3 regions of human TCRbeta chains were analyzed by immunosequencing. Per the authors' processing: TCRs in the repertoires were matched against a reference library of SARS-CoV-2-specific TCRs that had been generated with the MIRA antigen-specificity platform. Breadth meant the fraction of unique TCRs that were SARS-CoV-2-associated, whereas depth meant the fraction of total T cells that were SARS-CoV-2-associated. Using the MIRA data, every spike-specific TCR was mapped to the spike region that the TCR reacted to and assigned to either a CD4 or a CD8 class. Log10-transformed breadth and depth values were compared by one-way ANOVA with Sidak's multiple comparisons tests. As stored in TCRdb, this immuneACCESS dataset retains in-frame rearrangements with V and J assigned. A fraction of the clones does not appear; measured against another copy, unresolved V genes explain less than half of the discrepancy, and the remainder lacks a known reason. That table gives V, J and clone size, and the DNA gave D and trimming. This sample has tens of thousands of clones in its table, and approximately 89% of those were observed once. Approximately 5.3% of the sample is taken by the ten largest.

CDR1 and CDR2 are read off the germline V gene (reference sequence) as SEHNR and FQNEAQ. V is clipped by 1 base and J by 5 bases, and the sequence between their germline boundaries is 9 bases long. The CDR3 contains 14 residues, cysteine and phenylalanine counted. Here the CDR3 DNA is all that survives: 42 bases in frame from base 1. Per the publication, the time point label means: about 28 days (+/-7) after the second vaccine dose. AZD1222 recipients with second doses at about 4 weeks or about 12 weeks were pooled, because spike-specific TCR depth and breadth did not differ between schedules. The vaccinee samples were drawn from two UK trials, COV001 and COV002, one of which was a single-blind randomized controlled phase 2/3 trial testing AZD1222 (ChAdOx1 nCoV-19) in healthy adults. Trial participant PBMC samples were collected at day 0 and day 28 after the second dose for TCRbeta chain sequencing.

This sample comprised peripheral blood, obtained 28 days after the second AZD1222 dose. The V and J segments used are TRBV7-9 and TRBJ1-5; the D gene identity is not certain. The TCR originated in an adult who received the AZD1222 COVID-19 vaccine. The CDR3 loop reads CASSLGGTDQPQHF. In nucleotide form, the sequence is TGTGCCAGCAGCTTAGGGGGAACCGATCAGCCCCAGCATTTT.